These 14 T cell receptor beta chains share one sample of origin, sequenced in a study of blood T cells in healthy people across ages. With a J-beta primer mix and a sample-barcoded 5' primer, a second PCR ran roughly 6 to 12 cycles. TCRdb called the 5' RACE reads again in MiXCR, with one record for every CDR3 protein. The repertoire holds 700,000 or so distinct CDR3 sequences, with roughly 41% as singletons. The sample comprised blood. The receptors shown here come from a man older than 75 in good health.

This chain links TRBV30 with TRBJ1-2; tentatively, D is TRBD1 (5 bases). CDR1 GTSNPN and CDR2 SVGIG come from the germline V gene (reference sequence). The germline V and J ends were trimmed by 1 base and 4 bases, with 10 bases remaining between them. The CDR3 totals 13 residues. The CDR3 nucleotides are TGTGCCTGGAGTGCGGGGCCCCCCTATGGCTACACCTTC. Protein product: CAWSAGPPYGYTF.

This rearrangement joins TRBV20-1 to TRBJ2-5, with 8 bases matching TRBD2. Germline V CDR1 and CDR2: DFQATT, SNEGSKA (reference sequence). This CDR3 contains 18 residues. V dropped 2 bases and J dropped 4; count of bases not matched to a gene: 18. The CDR3 bases are TGCAGTGCTAGAAGGCGGTCCAGCGGGGGAGTAAATAGAGAGACCCAGTACTTC. Its protein is CSARRRSSGGVNRETQYF.

The chain combines TRBV20-1 with TRBJ2-1; 14 nucleotides align to TRBD2. This CDR3 contains 16 residues. Germline trimming cut 3 bases from V and 2 bases from J; bases unmatched to any gene: 3. Looked up from germline, CDR1 is DFQATT and CDR2 is SNEGSKA (reference sequence). Here the CDR3 reads CSARGTSGSPYNEQFF. The CDR3 region has the DNA TGCAGTGCTAGGGGGACTAGCGGGAGTCCCTACAATGAGCAGTTCTTC.

The chain combines TRBV28 with TRBJ2-7; TRBD1 matches at 9 bases. The end of the DNA aligns better with TRBJ2-5, so the J call may be wrong. Germline lookup yields CDR1 MDHEN and CDR2 SYDVKM. The CDR3 consists of 16 residues. CDR3 sequence (DNA): TGTGCCAGCAAACGCTTGGGACAGGGAAAAGAAGAGACCCAGTACTTC. As protein: CASKRLGQGKEETQYF.

This clonotype showed up many times. The V and J genes are TRBV10-2 and TRBJ2-7; 14 bases line up with TRBD2. V was clipped by 3 bases and J by 4 bases; unmatched bases: 2. The V gene's germline CDR1 is WSHSY and CDR2 SAAADI. The CDR3 covers 15 residues. CDR3 loop: CASSDGTSGGYEQYF. For the CDR3, the DNA is TGCGCCAGCAGTGACGGGACTAGCGGGGGATACGAGCAGTACTTC.

V and J are TRBV19 and TRBJ2-7; 10 bases map to TRBD2. TRBJ2-5 matches the DNA end more closely, so the J call is doubtful. CDR1 LNHDA and CDR2 SQIVND come from the germline V gene (reference sequence). The CDR3 contains 14 residues. CDR3 DNA: TGTGCCACTACGTCCGGGACTAGCGATAAGACCCAGTACTTC. As protein: CATTSGTSDKTQYF.

Turning to this clonotype: A junction end diverges from the germline sequence, so it may reflect a read error. V usage is TRBV6-6 and J usage is TRBJ2-7; 11 nucleotides agree with TRBD2. Germline V gives CDR1 MNHNY, CDR2 SVGAGI (reference sequence). This CDR3 spans 15 amino acids. The CDR3 region is CAGRSSGRVSYEQYF. CDR3 coding DNA: TGTGCCGGCAGAAGTAGCGGGAGGGTAAGCTACGAGCAGTACTTC.

V is TRBV7-3 and J is TRBJ2-3; D unclear. From germline, CDR1 is SGHTA and CDR2 FQGTGA. This CDR3 is 16 amino acids long. The V gene lost 5 bases and the J gene lost 2 bases, with 17 bases spanning the gap. The CDR3 nucleotides are TGTGCCAGCAGCCTTACGTTAGGGTTTTCCACAGATACGCAGTATTTT. It yields the protein CASSLTLGFSTDTQYF.

The chain couples TRBV5-1 to TRBJ2-3; 8 positions match TRBD2. The J segment lost 2 bases and the V segment lost 4 bases, leaving 6 bases of the junction unmatched. CDR1 is SGHRS and CDR2 is YFSETQ in the germline V gene. The CDR3 totals 15 residues. The CDR3 spells CASSQSGGHTDTQYF. CDR3 bases: TGCGCCAGCAGCCAGAGCGGGGGCCACACAGATACGCAGTATTTT.

The rearrangement links TRBV6-2 or TRBV6-3 to TRBJ1-2; no definite D call. In germline, CDR1 is MNHEY, CDR2 SVGEGT. The CDR3 is made up of 12 amino acids. V was shortened by 2 bases and J by 8 bases, with 9 bases between the two germline ends. This chain's CDR3 is CASSYPQEGYTF. CDR3 nucleotides: TGTGCCAGCAGTTACCCTCAGGAAGGCTACACCTTC.

The chain links TRBV3-1 to TRBJ2-4; 8 nucleotides line up with TRBD1. CDR1 LGHDT and CDR2 YNNKEL come from the germline V gene (reference sequence). This CDR3 spans 15 amino acids. The trim removed 4 bases at V and 3 bases at J, leaving 5 bases unmatched. The CDR3, as DNA: TGTGCCAGCAGCCGTACAGGGGGTGTCAAAAACATTCAGTACTTC. Its translation: CASSRTGGVKNIQYF.

The CDR3 sequence: CASSLHGGNTGELFF. CDR3 bases: TGTGCCAGCAGTTTACACGGGGGGAACACCGGGGAGCTGTTTTTT. J is TRBJ2-2 and V is TRBV12-3 or TRBV12-4; D is possibly TRBD2 (6 bases). Trimming took 2 bases from V and 1 from J, leaving 8 bases between them. The length of the CDR3 is 15 residues.

The chain is built from TRBV20-1 and TRBJ2-5; the D gene is possibly TRBD1 (6 bases). The DNA matches TRBJ2-1 better at its end, which makes the J call doubtful. Per the germline V gene, CDR1 is DFQATT and CDR2 is SNEGSKA (reference sequence). CDR3 length equals 16 residues. The DNA for the CDR3 is TGCAGTGCCCAGACCCCTGGGGGACAAGGAGAAGAGACCCAGTTCTTC. This codes for CSAQTPGGQGEETQFF.

The genes are TRBV6-5 and TRBJ2-5, with TRBD2 identical over 7 bases. This CDR3 is 16 amino acids long. CDR1 and CDR2 (germline): MNHEY, SVGAGI. Trimming took 2 bases from V and 2 from J; bases not matched to a gene: 8. CDR3 DNA: TGTGCCAGCAGTTACAGAGCGGGGTACCGGCAAGAGACCCAGTACTTC. Residues: CASSYRAGYRQETQYF.